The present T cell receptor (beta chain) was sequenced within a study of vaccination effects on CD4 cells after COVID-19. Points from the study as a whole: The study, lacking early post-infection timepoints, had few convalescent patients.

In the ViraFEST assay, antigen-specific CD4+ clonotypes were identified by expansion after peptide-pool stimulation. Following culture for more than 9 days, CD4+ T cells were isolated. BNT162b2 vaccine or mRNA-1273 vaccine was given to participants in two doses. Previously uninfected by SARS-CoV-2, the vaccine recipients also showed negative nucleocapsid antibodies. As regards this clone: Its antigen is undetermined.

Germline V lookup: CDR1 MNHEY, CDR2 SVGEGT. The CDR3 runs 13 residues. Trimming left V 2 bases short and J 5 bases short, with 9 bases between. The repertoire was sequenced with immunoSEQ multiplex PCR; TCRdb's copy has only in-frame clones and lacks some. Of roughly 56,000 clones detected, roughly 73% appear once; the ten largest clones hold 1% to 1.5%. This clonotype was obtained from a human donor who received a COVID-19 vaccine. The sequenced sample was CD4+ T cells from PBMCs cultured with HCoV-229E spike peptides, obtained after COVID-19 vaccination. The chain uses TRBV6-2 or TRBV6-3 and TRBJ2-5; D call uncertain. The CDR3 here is CASSYPSVETQYF. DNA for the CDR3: TGTGCCAGCAGTTACCCCAGCGTGGAGACCCAGTACTTC.